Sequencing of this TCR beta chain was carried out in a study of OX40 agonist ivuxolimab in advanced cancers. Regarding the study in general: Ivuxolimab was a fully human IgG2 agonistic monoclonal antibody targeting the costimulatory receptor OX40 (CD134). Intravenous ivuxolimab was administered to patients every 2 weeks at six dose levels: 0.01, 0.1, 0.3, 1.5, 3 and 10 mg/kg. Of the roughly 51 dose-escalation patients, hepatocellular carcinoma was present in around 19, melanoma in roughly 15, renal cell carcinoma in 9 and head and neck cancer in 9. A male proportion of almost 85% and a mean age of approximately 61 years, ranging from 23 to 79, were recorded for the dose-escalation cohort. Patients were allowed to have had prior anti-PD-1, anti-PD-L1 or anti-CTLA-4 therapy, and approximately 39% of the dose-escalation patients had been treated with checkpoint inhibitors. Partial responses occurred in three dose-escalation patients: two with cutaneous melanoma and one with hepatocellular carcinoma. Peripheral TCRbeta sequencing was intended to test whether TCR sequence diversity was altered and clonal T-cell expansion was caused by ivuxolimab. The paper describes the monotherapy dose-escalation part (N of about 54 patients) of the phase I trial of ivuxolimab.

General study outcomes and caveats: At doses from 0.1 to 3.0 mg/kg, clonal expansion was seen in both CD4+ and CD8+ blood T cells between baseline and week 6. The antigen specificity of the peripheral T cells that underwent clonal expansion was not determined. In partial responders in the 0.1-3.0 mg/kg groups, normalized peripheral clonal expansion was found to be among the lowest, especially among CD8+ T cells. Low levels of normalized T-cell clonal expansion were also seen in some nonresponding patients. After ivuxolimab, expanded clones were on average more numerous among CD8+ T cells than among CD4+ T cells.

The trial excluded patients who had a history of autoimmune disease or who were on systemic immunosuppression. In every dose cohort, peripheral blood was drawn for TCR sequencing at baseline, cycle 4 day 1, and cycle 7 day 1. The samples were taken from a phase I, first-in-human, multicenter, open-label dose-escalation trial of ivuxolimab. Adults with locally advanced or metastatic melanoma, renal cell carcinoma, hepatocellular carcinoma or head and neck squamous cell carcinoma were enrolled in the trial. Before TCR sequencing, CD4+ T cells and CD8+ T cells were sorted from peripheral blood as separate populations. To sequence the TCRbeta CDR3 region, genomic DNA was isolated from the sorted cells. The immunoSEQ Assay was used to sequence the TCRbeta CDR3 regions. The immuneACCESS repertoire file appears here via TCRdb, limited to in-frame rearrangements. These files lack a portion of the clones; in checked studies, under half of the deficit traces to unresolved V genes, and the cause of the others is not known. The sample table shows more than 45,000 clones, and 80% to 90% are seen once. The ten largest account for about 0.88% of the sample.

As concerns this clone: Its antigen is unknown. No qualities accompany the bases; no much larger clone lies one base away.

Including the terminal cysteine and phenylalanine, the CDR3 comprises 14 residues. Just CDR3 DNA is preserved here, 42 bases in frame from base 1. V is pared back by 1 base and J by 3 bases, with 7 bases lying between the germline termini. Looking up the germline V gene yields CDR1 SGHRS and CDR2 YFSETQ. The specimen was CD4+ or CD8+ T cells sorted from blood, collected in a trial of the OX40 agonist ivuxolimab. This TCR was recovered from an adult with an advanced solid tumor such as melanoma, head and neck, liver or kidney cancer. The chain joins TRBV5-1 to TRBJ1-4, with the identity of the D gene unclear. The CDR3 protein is CASSLLGSNEKLFF. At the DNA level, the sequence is TGCGCCAGCAGCTTGTTGGGCTCTAATGAAAAACTGTTTTTT.